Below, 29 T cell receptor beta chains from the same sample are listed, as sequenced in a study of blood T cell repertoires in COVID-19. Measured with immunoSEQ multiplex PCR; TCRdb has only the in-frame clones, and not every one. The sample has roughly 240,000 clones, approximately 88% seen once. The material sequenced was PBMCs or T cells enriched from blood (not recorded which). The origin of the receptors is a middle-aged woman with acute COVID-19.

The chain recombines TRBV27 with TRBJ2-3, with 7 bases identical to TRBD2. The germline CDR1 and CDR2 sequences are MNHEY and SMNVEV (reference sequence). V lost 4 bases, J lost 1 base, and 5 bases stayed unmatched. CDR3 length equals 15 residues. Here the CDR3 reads CASSSTGLGTDTQYF. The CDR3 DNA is TGTGCCAGCAGTTCCACCGGACTAGGCACAGATACGCAGTATTTT.

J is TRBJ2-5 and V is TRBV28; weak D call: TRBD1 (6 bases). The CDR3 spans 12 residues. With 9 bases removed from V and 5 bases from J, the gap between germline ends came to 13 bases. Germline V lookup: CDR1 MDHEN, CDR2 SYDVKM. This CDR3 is CASSGVGETQYF. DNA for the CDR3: TGTGCCAGTTCAGGGGTGGGGGAGACCCAGTACTTC. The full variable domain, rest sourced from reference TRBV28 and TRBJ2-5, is DVKVTQSSRYLVKRTGEKVFLECVQDMDHENMFWYRQDPGLGLRLIYFSYDVKMKEKGDIPEGYSVSREKKERFSLILESASTNQTSMYLCASSGVGETQYFGPGTRLLVL.

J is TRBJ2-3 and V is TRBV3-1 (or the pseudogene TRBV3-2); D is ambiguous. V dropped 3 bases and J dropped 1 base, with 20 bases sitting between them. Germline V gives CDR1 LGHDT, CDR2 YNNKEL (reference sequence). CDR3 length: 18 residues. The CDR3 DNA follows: TGTGCCAGCAGCCACTTTAATCCCCGGGTCTCGGGCACAGATACGCAGTATTTT. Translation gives CASSHFNPRVSGTDTQYF.

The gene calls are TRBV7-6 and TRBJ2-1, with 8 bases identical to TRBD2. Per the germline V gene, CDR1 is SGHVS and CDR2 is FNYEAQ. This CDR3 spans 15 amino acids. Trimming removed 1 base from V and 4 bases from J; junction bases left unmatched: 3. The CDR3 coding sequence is TGTGCCAGCAGCTTAGGCGGGGGGAGATACAATGAGCAGTTCTTC. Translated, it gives CASSLGGGRYNEQFF.

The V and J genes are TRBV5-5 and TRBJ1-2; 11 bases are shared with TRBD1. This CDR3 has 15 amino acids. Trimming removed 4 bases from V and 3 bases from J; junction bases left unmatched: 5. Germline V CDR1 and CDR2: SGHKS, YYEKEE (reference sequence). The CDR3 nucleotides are TGTGCCAGCAGCCTCGGACAGGGGGCCCACTATGGCTACACCTTC. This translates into CASSLGQGAHYGYTF.

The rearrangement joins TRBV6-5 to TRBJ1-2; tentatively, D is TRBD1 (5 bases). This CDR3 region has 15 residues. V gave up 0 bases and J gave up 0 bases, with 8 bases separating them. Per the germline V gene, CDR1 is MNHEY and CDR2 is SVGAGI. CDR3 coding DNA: TGTGCCAGCAGTTACTCGACAGATACTAACTATGGCTACACCTTC. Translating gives CASSYSTDTNYGYTF.

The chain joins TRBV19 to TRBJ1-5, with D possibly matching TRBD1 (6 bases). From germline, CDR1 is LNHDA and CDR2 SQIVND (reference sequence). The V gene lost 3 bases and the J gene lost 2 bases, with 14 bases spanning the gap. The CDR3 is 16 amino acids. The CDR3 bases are TGTGCCAGTAGTATTCGTGGGGGCGGAGGCAATCAGCCCCAGCATTTT. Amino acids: CASSIRGGGGNQPQHF.

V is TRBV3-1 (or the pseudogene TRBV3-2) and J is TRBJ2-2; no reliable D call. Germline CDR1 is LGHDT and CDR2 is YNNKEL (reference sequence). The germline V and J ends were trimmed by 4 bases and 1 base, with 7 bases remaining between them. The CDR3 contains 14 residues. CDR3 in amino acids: CASSLIRNTGELFF. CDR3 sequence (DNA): TGTGCCAGCAGCCTCATCAGGAACACCGGGGAGCTGTTTTTT.

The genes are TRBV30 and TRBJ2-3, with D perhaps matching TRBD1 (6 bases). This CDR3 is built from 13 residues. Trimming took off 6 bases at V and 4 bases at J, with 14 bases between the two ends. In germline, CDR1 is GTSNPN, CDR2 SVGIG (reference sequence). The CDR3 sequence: CACAPDRADTQYF. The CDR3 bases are TGTGCCTGCGCCCCGGACAGAGCAGATACGCAGTATTTT. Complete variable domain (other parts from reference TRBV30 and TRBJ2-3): SQTIHQWPATLVQPVGSPLSLECTVEGTSNPNLYWYRQAAGRGLQLLFYSVGIGQISSEVPQNLSASRPQDRQFILSSKKLLLSDSGFYLCACAPDRADTQYFGPGTRLTVL.

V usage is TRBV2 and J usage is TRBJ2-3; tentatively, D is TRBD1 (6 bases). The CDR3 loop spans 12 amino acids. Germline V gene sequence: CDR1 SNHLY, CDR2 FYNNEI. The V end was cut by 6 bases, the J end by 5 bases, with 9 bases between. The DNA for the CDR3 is TGTGCCAGCAGAGAGGACAGAGATACGCAGTATTTT. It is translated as CASREDRDTQYF.

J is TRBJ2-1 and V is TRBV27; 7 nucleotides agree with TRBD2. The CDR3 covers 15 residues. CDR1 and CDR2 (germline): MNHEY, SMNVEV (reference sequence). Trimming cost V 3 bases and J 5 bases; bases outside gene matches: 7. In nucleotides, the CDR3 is TGTGCCAGCAGTTTTCCCGAGCGGGGCAACAATGAGCAGTTCTTC. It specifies CASSFPERGNNEQFF.

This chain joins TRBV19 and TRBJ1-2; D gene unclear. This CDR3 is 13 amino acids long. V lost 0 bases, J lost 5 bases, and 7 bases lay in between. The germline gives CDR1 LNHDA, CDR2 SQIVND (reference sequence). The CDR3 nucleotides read TGTGCCAGTAGTATAGATCCGAGGTATGGCTACACCTTC. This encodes CASSIDPRYGYTF. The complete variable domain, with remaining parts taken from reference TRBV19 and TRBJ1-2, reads DGGITQSPKYLFRKEGQNVTLSCEQNLNHDAMYWYRQDPGQGLRLIYYSQIVNDFQKGDIAEGYSVSREKKESFPLTVTSAQKNPTAFYLCASSIDPRYGYTFGSGTRLTVV.

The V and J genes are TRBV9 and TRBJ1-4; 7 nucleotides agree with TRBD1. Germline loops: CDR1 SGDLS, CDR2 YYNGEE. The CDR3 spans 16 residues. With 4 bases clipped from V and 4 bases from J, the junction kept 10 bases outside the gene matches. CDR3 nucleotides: TGTGCCAGCAGCCCATCCGGGACAGACCGTAATGAAAAACTGTTTTTT. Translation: CASSPSGTDRNEKLFF.

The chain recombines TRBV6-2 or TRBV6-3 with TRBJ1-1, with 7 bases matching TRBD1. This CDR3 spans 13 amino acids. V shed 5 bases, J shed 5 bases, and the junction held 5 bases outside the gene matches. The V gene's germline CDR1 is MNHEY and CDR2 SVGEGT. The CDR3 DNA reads TGTGCCAGCAGTCGACGACAGGGTACTGAAGCTTTCTTT. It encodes CASSRRQGTEAFF.

CDR3 loop: CASRAGTSDTGELFF. In DNA, the CDR3 is TGCGCCAGCAGGGCCGGGACTAGCGACACCGGGGAGCTGTTTTTT. The genes are TRBV5-1 and TRBJ2-2; 10 bases are a match to TRBD2. This CDR3 is 15 amino acids long. Germline loops: CDR1 SGHRS, CDR2 YFSETQ. V shed 5 bases, J shed 3 bases, and the junction held 4 bases outside the gene matches. Full variable domain (remainder filled in from reference TRBV5-1 and TRBJ2-2): KAGVTQTPRYLIKTRGQQVTLSCSPISGHRSVSWYQQTPGQGLQFLFEYFSETQRNKGNFPGRFSGRQFSNSRSEMNVSTLELGDSALYLCASRAGTSDTGELFFGEGSRLTVL.

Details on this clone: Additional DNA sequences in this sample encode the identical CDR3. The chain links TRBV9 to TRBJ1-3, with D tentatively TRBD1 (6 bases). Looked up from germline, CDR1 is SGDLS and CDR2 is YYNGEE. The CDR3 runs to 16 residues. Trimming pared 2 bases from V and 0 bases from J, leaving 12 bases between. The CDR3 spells CASSVDRPSSGNTIYF. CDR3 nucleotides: TGTGCCAGCAGCGTCGACAGGCCGAGCTCTGGAAACACCATATATTTT. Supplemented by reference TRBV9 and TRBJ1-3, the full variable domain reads DSGVTQTPKHLITATGQRVTLRCSPRSGDLSVYWYQQSLDQGLQFLIQYYNGEERAKGNILERFSAQQFPDLHSELNLSSLELGDSALYFCASSVDRPSSGNTIYFGEGSWLTVV.

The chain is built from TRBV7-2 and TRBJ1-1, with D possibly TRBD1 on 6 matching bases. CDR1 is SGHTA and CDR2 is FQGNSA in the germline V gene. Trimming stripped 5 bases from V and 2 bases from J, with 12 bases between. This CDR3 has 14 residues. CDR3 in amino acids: CASSPRGANTEAFF. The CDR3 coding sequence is TGTGCCAGCAGCCCGCGGGGGGCCAACACTGAAGCTTTCTTT.

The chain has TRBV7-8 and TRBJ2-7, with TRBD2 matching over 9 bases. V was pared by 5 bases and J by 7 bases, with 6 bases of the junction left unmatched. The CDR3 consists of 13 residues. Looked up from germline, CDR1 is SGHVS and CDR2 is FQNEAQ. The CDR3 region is CASSRGTSWEQYV. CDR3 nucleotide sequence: TGTGCCAGCAGCCGCGGGACTAGCTGGGAGCAGTACGTC.

The CDR3 protein is CASSLESSSTDTQYF. The DNA of the CDR3 is TGCGCCAGCAGCTTGGAATCGTCCAGCACAGATACGCAGTATTTT. The genes are TRBV5-1 and TRBJ2-3, with D unresolved. The CDR3 contains 15 residues. Trimming stripped 0 bases from V and 0 bases from J, with 8 bases between. Per germline, CDR1 SGHRS and CDR2 YFSETQ.

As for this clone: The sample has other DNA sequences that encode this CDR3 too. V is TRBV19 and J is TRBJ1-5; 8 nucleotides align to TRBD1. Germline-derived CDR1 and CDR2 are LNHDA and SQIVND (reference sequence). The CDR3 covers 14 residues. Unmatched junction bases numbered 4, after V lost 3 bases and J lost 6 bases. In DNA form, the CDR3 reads TGTGCCAGTAGTATTGACAGGGGTGGTCAGCCCCAGCATTTT. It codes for CASSIDRGGQPQHF.

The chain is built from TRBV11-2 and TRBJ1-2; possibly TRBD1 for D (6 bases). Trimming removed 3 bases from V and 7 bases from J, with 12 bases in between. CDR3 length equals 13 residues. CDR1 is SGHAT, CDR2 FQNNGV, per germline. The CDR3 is CASSLGRDTGYTF. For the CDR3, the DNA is TGTGCCAGCAGCTTGGGAAGGGACACTGGCTACACCTTC. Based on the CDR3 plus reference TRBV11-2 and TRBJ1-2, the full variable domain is EAGVAQSPRYKIIEKRQSVAFWCNPISGHATLYWYQQILGQGPKLLIQFQNNGVVDDSQLPKDRFSAERLKGVDSTLKIQPAKLEDSAVYLCASSLGRDTGYTFGSGTRLTVV.

CDR3 region: CATGRGQETQYF. As DNA, the CDR3 is TGTGCCACTGGAAGGGGGCAAGAGACCCAGTACTTC. The V gene is TRBV27, the J gene TRBJ2-5; D possibly corresponds to TRBD1 (6 bases). The CDR3 spans 12 residues. V was clipped by 10 bases and J by 2 bases, with 11 bases between them. Germline lookup yields CDR1 MNHEY and CDR2 SMNVEV (reference sequence).

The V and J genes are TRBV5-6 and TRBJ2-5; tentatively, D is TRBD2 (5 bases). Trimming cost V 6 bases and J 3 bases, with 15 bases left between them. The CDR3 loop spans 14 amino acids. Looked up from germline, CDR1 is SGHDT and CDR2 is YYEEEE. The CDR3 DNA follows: TGTGCCAGCACCCCAACCGGAGGTGAAGAGACCCAGTACTTC. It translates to CASTPTGGEETQYF.

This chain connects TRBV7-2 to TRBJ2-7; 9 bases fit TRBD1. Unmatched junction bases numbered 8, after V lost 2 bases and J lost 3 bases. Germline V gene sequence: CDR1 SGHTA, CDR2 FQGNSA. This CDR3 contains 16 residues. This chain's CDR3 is CASSLTGTGGGYEQYF. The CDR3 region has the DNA TGTGCCAGCAGCTTAACGGGCACAGGGGGCGGCTACGAGCAGTACTTC.

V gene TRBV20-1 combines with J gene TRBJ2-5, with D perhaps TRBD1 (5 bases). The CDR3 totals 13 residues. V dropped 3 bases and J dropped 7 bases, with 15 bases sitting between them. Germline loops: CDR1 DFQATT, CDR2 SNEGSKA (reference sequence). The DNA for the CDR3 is TGCAGTGCTAGTCTCGGCCCGCAGGGGACCCAGTACTTC. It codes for CSASLGPQGTQYF.

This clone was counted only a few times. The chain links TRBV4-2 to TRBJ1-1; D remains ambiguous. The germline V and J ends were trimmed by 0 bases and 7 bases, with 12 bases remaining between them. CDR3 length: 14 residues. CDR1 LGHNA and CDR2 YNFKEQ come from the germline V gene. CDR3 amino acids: CASSQEEGSNEAFF. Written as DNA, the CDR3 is TGTGCCAGCAGCCAAGAAGAGGGAAGCAATGAAGCTTTCTTT.

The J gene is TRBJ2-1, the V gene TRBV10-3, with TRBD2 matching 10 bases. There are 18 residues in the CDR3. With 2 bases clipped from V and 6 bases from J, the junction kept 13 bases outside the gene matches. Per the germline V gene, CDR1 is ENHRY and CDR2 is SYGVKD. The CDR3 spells CAISERLAGAYLVNEQFF. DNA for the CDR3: TGTGCCATCAGTGAGAGGCTAGCGGGAGCGTACTTGGTCAATGAGCAGTTCTTC.

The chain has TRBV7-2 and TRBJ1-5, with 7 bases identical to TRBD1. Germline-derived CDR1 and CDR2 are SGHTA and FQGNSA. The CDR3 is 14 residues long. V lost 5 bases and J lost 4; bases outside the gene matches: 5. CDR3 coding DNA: TGTGCCAGCAGCGCCGACAGGGCAAATCAGCCCCAGCATTTT. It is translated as CASSADRANQPQHF.

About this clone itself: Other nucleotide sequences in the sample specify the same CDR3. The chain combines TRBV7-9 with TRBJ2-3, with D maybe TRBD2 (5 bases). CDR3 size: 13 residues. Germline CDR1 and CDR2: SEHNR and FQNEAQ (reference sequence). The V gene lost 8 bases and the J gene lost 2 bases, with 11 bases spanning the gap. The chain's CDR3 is CASEGGNTDTQYF. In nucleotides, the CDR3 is TGTGCCAGCGAGGGCGGAAACACAGATACGCAGTATTTT.